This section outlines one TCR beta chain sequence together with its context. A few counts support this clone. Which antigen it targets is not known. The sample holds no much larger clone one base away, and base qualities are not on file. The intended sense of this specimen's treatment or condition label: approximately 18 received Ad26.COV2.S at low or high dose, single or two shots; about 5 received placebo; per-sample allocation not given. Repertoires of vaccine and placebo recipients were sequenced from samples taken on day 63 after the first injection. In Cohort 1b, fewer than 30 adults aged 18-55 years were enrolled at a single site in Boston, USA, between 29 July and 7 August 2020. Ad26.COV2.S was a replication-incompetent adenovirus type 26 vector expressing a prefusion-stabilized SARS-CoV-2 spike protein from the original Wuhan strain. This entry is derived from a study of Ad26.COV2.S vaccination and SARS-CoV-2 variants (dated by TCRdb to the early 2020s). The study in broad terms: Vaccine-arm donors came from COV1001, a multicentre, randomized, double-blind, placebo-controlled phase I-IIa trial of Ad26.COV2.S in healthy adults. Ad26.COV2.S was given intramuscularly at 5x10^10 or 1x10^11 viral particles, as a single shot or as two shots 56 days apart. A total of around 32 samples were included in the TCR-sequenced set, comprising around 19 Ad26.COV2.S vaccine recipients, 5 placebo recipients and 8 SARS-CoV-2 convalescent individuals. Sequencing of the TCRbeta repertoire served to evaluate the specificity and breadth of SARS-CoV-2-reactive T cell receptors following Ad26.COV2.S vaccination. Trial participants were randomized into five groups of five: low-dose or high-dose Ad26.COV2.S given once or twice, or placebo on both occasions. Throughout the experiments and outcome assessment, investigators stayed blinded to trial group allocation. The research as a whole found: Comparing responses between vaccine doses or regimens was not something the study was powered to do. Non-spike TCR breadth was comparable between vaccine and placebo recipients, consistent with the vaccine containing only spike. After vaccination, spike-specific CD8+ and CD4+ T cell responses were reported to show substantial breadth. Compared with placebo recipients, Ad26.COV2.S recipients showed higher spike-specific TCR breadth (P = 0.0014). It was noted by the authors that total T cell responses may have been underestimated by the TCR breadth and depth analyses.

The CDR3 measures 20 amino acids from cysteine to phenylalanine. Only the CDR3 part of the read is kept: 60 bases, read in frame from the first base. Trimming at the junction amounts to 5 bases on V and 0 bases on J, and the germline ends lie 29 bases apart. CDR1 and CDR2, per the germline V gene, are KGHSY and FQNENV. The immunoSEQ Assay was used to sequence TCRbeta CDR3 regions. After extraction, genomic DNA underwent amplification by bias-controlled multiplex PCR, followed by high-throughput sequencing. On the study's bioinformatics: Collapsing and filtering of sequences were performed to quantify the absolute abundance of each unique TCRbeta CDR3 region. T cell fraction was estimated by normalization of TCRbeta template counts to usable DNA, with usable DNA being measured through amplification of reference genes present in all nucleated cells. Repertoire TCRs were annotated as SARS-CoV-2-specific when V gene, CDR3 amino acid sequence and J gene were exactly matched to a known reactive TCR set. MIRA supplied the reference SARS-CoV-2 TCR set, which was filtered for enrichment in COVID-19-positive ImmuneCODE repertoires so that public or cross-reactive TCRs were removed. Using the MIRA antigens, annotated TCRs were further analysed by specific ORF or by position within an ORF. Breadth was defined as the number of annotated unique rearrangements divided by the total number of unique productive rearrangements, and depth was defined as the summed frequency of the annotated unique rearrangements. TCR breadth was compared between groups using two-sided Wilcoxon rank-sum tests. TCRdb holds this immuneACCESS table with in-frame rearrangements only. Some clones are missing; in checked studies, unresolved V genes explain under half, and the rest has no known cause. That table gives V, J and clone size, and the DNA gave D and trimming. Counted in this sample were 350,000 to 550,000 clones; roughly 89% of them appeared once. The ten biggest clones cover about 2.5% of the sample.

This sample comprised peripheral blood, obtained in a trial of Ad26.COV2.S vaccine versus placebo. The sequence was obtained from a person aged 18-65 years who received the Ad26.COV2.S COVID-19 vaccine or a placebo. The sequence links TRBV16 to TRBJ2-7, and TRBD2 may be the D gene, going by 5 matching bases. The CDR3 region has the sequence CASSSLHARPSKPDSYEQYF. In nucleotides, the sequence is TGTGCCAGCAGCTCTTTACATGCACGTCCTAGCAAGCCGGACTCCTACGAGCAGTACTTC.